The 21 T cell receptor beta chains in this list originate from one sample, sequenced in a study of T cell responses to AZD1222 COVID-19 vaccine. The table came from immunoSEQ multiplex PCR; TCRdb's copy has only in-frame clones and leaves some out. The sample carries about 150,000 clones, roughly 90% recorded once. The sample was peripheral blood, taken on day 0 of AZD1222 vaccination. Receptor source: an adult in good health.

About this clone: At one end, the junction sequence differs from germline, possibly due to a read error. The V call is TRBV11-2, the J call TRBJ1-3, with D uncertain. From germline, CDR1 is SGHAT and CDR2 FQNNGV. The CDR3 covers 12 residues. The CDR3: CASSLVAPVRDF. CDR3 in DNA: TGTGCCAGCAGCTTAGTTGCGCCAGTTCGGGATTTT.

Comment on this clone: In the same sample, other DNA sequences code for this CDR3. This rearrangement joins TRBV9 to TRBJ1-6, with unresolved D. Germline CDR1 and CDR2: SGDLS and YYNGEE. The CDR3 length is 14 residues. Trimming removed 0 bases from V and 8 bases from J, with 9 bases in between. The CDR3 nucleotides are TGTGCCAGCAGCGTAGGAGGGTTTGATTCACCCCTCCACTTT. This encodes CASSVGGFDSPLHF.

A single count supports this clone. The chain combines TRBV7-9 with TRBJ2-5, with TRBD2 matching 10 bases. V lost 3 bases, J lost 3 bases, and 1 base stayed unmatched. The germline CDR1 and CDR2 sequences are SEHNR and FQNEAQ (reference sequence). The CDR3 consists of 14 residues. CDR3 DNA: TGTGCCAGCAGCTTTGGACTAGCGGAAGAGACCCAGTACTTC. It translates to CASSFGLAEETQYF. Drawing the rest from reference TRBV7-9 and TRBJ2-5, the complete variable domain is DTGVSQNPRHKITKRGQNVTFRCDPISEHNRLYWYRQTLGQGPEFLTYFQNEAQLEKSRLLSDRFSAERPKGSFSTLEIQRTEQGDSAMYLCASSFGLAEETQYFGPGTRLLVL.

This rearrangement joins TRBV3-1 (or the pseudogene TRBV3-2) to TRBJ2-3; D perhaps matches TRBD1 (6 bases). Germline-derived CDR1 and CDR2 are LGHDT and YNNKEL (reference sequence). The CDR3 totals 12 residues. Trimming shortened V by 8 bases and J by 4 bases, and 10 bases separated the two germline ends. The CDR3 DNA is TGTGCCAGCCGCAGGGGCCCAGATACGCAGTATTTT. Protein product: CASRRGPDTQYF.

This clone appeared a single time. V usage is TRBV20-1 and J usage is TRBJ1-6, with 7 nucleotides matching TRBD1. CDR1 is DFQATT, CDR2 SNEGSKA, per germline (reference sequence). Unmatched junction bases numbered 3, after V lost 3 bases and J lost 7 bases. The CDR3 contains 13 residues. Here the CDR3 reads CSASMDRNSPLHF. The CDR3 DNA reads TGCAGTGCTAGTATGGACAGGAATTCACCCCTCCACTTT.

The chain couples TRBV6-6 to TRBJ2-5, with D uncertain. V was shortened by 6 bases and J by 4 bases, with 9 bases between the two germline ends. This CDR3 is 12 amino acids long. Germline CDR1 is MNHNY and CDR2 is SVGAGI (reference sequence). The CDR3 DNA follows: TGTGCCAGCAGCCCCGGGTCAGAGACCCAGTACTTC. It translates to CASSPGSETQYF.

This clone was counted between two and nine times. This chain links TRBV5-4 with TRBJ1-3; the match to TRBD1 covers 11 bases. The V gene's germline CDR1 is SGHNT and CDR2 YYREEE (reference sequence). Unmatched junction bases numbered 10, after V lost 1 base and J lost 7 bases. CDR3 size: 17 residues. The CDR3 DNA follows: TGTGCCAGCAGCTTGTACCCGGACAGGGGGCGATTCAACACCATATATTTT. Translation: CASSLYPDRGRFNTIYF.

The CDR3 DNA reads as TGTGCCAGCAGCCCTGGAGGAGACAGGGGGCGGAACACTGAAGCTTTCTTT. Its translation: CASSPGGDRGRNTEAFF. The rearrangement uses TRBV9 and TRBJ1-1, with 10 bases that match TRBD1. Trimming took 4 bases from V and 1 from J; bases not matched to a gene: 10. Germline V lookup: CDR1 SGDLS, CDR2 YYNGEE. CDR3 size: 17 residues.

The chain uses TRBV12-3 or TRBV12-4 and TRBJ2-1; D gene unclear. This CDR3 spans 13 amino acids. V was trimmed by 4 bases and J by 14 bases, leaving 18 bases between them. The CDR3 region is CASSSLDIKEEFF. The DNA for the CDR3 is TGTGCCAGCAGTTCTCTAGACATTAAAGAAGAGTTCTTC.

The chain is built from TRBV5-1 and TRBJ1-2; a possible D gene is TRBD1 (5 bases). CDR3 length equals 14 residues. The germline CDR1 and CDR2 sequences are SGHRS and YFSETQ. Trimming stripped 5 bases from V and 3 bases from J, with 14 bases between. CDR3 coding DNA: TGCGCCAGCAGTGTCGGCCTACAGGACTATGGCTACACCTTC. Amino acid sequence: CASSVGLQDYGYTF.

V gene TRBV7-9 combines with J gene TRBJ2-7; no clear D. There are 12 residues in the CDR3. V dropped 0 bases and J dropped 5 bases, with 5 bases sitting between them. Germline loops: CDR1 SEHNR, CDR2 FQNEAQ (reference sequence). The CDR3 DNA follows: TGTGCCAGCAGCTTAGCTGGAGACGAGCAGTACTTC. Amino acid sequence: CASSLAGDEQYF.

V usage is TRBV5-1 and J usage is TRBJ2-7, with 8 bases lining up with TRBD1. The junction had 12 bases not matched to a gene; V was cut back by 3 bases and J by 7 bases. This CDR3 is 15 amino acids long. From germline, CDR1 is SGHRS and CDR2 YFSETQ. The CDR3: CASSSIPGQVEEQYF. The CDR3 coding sequence is TGCGCCAGCAGCTCTATTCCGGGACAGGTTGAAGAGCAGTACTTC.

This clone was detected only once. V is TRBV6-2 or TRBV6-3 and J is TRBJ2-5, with 9 bases lining up with TRBD1. Germline V gene sequence: CDR1 MNHEY, CDR2 SVGEGT. With 5 bases clipped from V and 1 base from J, the junction kept 5 bases outside the gene matches. The CDR3 loop spans 15 amino acids. Here the CDR3 reads CASSTETGGQETQYF. Here the CDR3 DNA reads TGTGCCAGCAGTACAGAGACAGGGGGCCAAGAGACCCAGTACTTC.

The V call is TRBV5-1, the J call TRBJ2-3; weak D call: TRBD2 (6 bases). Trimming stripped 4 bases from V and 7 bases from J, with 16 bases between. The CDR3 runs to 14 residues. Germline assignment: CDR1 SGHRS and CDR2 YFSETQ. The CDR3 DNA sequence: TGCGCCAGCAGCCCCGAATTCCTAGCGAATACGCAGTATTTT. Translation gives CASSPEFLANTQYF.

This clone showed up just once. This sequence joins TRBV5-1 and TRBJ1-2; no firm D call. Looked up from germline, CDR1 is SGHRS and CDR2 is YFSETQ. Between the trimmed V and J ends, which lost 4 bases and 0 bases, there was a span of 19 bases. The CDR3 is 17 amino acids. The CDR3, as DNA: TGCGCCAGCAGCCCGCTTGGGGTCCTCAAAGCTAACTATGGCTACACCTTC. This encodes CASSPLGVLKANYGYTF.

V and J are TRBV18 and TRBJ2-5; D not certain. Trimming removed 1 base at V and 2 bases at J, with 8 bases between. This CDR3 has 14 residues. From germline, CDR1 is KGHSH and CDR2 LQKENI. CDR3 protein: CASSPRRAQETQYF. As DNA, the CDR3 is TGTGCCAGCTCACCACGTAGGGCTCAAGAGACCCAGTACTTC.

The chain links TRBV14 to TRBJ2-7; D is possibly TRBD1 or TRBD2 (6 bases each). Germline CDR1 and CDR2: SGHDN and FVKESK. V gave up 2 bases and J gave up 2 bases, with 16 bases separating them. This CDR3 comprises 16 residues. The CDR3 nucleotides are TGTGCCAGCAGCCAACACGGGGGCGTTGTTACCTACGAGCAGTACTTC. The encoded protein is CASSQHGGVVTYEQYF. The whole variable domain, remainder taken from reference TRBV14 and TRBJ2-7, is EAGVTQFPSHSVIEKGQTVTLRCDPISGHDNLYWYRRVMGKEIKFLLHFVKESKQDESGMPNNRFLAERTGGTYSTLKVQPAELEDSGVYFCASSQHGGVVTYEQYFGPGTRLTVT.

The chain links TRBV3-1 (or the pseudogene TRBV3-2) to TRBJ2-4, with D tentatively TRBD2 (6 bases). V was pared by 3 bases and J by 6 bases, with 21 bases between. The CDR3 contains 17 residues. Germline CDR1 and CDR2: LGHDT and YNNKEL (reference sequence). The chain's CDR3 is CASSQEGVAVGTNIQYF. The CDR3 bases are TGTGCCAGCAGCCAGGAGGGAGTAGCGGTGGGGACAAACATTCAGTACTTC.

This chain uses TRBV7-2 with TRBJ2-5; maybe TRBD2 (7 bases). CDR3 length: 14 residues. CDR1 and CDR2 (germline): SGHTA, FQGNSA. V gave up 5 bases and J gave up 4 bases, with 14 bases separating them. The CDR3 DNA is TGTGCCAGCAGCCCTCGGGCGGGGGCAGAGACCCAGTACTTC. Amino acids: CASSPRAGAETQYF.

The V and J genes are TRBV28 and TRBJ1-1; D gene unclear. This CDR3 comprises 14 residues. CDR1 is MDHEN and CDR2 is SYDVKM in the germline V gene. V was cut by 2 bases and J by 5 bases, with 12 bases left in between. The CDR3 DNA reads TGTGCCAGCAGTTTAGTTGTTGGAGGAACTGAAGCTTTCTTT. As protein: CASSLVVGGTEAFF. Full variable domain (rest looked up from reference TRBV28 and TRBJ1-1): DVKVTQSSRYLVKRTGEKVFLECVQDMDHENMFWYRQDPGLGLRLIYFSYDVKMKEKGDIPEGYSVSREKKERFSLILESASTNQTSMYLCASSLVVGGTEAFFGQGTRLTVV.

The chain is built from TRBV28 and TRBJ1-2, with a tentative D call TRBD1 (6 bases). Germline loops: CDR1 MDHEN, CDR2 SYDVKM. The CDR3 is 15 amino acids. V gave up 2 bases and J gave up 7 bases, with 17 bases separating them. The CDR3, as DNA: TGTGCCAGCAGTTTACGATTCGACAGGTTAAGTGGCTACACCTTC. Protein sequence: CASSLRFDRLSGYTF.